This T cell receptor (beta chain) was identified during a study of blood T cell repertoires in COVID-19. Study-wide background: Collection of acute and convalescent COVID-19 samples took place in the United States, Italy and Spain. From T cells, B-cell-depleted T cells, or PBMCs came the material, which was cDNA or gDNA.

Data came from immunoSEQ multiplex PCR; TCRdb stores just in-frame clones and leaves some out. The repertoire consists of approximately 260,000 clones, with 86% occurring once and the leading ten covering roughly 4%. CDR1 is SGHRS, CDR2 YFSETQ, per germline. Trimming at V came to 0 bases and at J to 5 bases, leaving 8 bases not matched to a gene. This CDR3 comprises 16 residues. The J gene is TRBJ2-3, the V gene TRBV5-1, with 8 nucleotides matching TRBD1. Sequencing was performed on peripheral blood. The sequence was obtained from a man aged 18 to 30 with active or convalescent COVID-19. The CDR3 DNA follows: TGCGCCAGCAGCTTGGACGAACAGGGGGGCCAAGATACGCAGTATTTT. Amino acids: CASSLDEQGGQDTQYF.